The subject of this entry is one TCR beta chain. The data were taken from a study of T cell responses to AZD1222 COVID-19 vaccine. The table came from immunoSEQ multiplex PCR; TCRdb's copy has only in-frame clones and leaves some out. This sample has around 180,000 clones, with around 87% found just once. The TCR was taken from an adult in good health. The sequences come from peripheral blood, collected on day 0 of AZD1222 vaccination.

CDR3 nucleotide sequence: TGTGCCAGCAGCTTAGGCGGGGGGCGCTTCAATCAGCCCCAGCATTTT. Translation: CASSLGGGRFNQPQHF. V is TRBV7-8 and J is TRBJ1-5, with TRBD1 as a possible D gene (6 bases). This CDR3 spans 16 amino acids. Looked up from germline, CDR1 is SGHVS and CDR2 is FQNEAQ. Trimming stripped 1 base from V and 3 bases from J, with 13 bases between.